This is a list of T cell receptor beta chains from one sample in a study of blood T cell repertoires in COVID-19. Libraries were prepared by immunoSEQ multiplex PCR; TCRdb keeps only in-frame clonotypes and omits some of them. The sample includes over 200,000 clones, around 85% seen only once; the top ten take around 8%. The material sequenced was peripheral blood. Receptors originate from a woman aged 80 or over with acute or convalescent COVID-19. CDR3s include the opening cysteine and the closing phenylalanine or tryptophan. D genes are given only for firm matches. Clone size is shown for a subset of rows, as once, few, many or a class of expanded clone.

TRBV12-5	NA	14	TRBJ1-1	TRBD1	CASGTTGGRTEAFF	TGTGCTAGTGGTACTACAGGGGGGAGGACTGAAGCTTTCTTT
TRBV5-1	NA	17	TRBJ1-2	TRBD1	CASSLAPPGGANYGYTF	TGCGCCAGCAGCTTGGCACCACCAGGGGGAGCTAACTATGGCTACACCTTC
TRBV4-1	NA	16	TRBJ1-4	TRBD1	CASSQLGDSRNEKLFF	TGCGCCAGCAGCCAACTCGGGGACAGCAGAAATGAAAAACTGTTTTTT
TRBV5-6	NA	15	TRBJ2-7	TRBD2	CASSFMLAATYEQYF	TGTGCCAGCAGCTTTATGCTAGCGGCGACCTACGAGCAGTACTTC
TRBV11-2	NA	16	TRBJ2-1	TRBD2	CASSRRTSGGSNEQFF	TGTGCCAGCAGCCGGCGGACTAGCGGGGGGTCCAATGAGCAGTTCTTC
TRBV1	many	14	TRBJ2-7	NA	CTSSHAGLDYEQYF	TGCACCAGCAGCCATGCTGGGCTTGACTACGAGCAGTACTTC
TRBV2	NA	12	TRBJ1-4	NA	CASGGRNEKLFF	TGTGCCAGCGGAGGGAGGAATGAAAAACTGTTTTTT
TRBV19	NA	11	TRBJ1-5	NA	CASTDGVAQHF	TGTGCCAGTACCGACGGGGTGGCCCAGCATTTT
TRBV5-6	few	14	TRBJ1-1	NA	CASSPRAEGTEAFF	TGTGCCAGCAGCCCCAGGGCGGAGGGCACTGAAGCTTTCTTT
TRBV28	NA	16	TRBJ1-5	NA	CASSLSSLPATQPQHF	TGTGCCAGCAGTTTATCCTCGCTCCCAGCGACTCAGCCCCAGCATTTT
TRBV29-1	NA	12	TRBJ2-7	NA	CSVAGVGYEQYF	TGCAGCGTCGCCGGGGTTGGGTACGAGCAGTACTTC
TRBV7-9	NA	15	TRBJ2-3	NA	CASSSSGGFLDTQYF	TGTGCCAGCAGCTCCTCAGGGGGGTTTTTAGATACGCAGTATTTT
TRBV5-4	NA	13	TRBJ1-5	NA	CASSLDRNQPQHF	TGTGCCAGCAGCTTGGACAGGAATCAGCCCCAGCATTTT
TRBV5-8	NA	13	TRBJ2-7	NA	CASTRPGAYEQYF	TGTGCCAGCACCCGTCCAGGCGCCTACGAGCAGTACTTC
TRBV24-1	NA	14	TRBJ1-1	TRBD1	CATSDPGQGGMGFF	TGTGCCACCAGTGACCCGGGACAGGGAGGAATGGGTTTCTTT
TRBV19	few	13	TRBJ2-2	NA	CASSDTRGGELFF	TGTGCCAGTAGCGATACAAGAGGCGGGGAGCTGTTTTTT
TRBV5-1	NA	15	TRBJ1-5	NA	CASSLDQGPQSAQHF	TGCGCCAGCAGCTTGGATCAGGGCCCCCAATCGGCCCAGCATTTT
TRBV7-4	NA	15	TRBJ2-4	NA	CASSLGYREKNIQYF	TGTGCCAGCAGCTTAGGTTACAGGGAAAAAAACATTCAGTACTTC
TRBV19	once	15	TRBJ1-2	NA	CASSIRPGGFLGYTF	TGTGCCAGTAGTATACGGCCGGGAGGGTTCCTTGGCTACACCTTC
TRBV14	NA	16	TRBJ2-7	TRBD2	CASSPGSSGIFYEQYF	TGTGCCAGCAGCCCCGGGTCTAGCGGGATTTTCTACGAGCAGTACTTC
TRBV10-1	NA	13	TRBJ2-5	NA	CASSPSGSETQYF	TGCGCCAGCAGCCCCTCCGGGAGTGAGACCCAGTACTTC
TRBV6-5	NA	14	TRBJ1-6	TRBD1	CASTLTGTSSPLHF	TGTGCCAGCACCCTGACAGGGACTTCTTCACCCCTCCACTTT
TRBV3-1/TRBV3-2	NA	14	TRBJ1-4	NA	CASSQEVSVEKLFF	TGTGCCAGCAGCCAAGAGGTTTCAGTTGAAAAACTGTTTTTT
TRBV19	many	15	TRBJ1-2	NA	CASSIQPRSHYGYTF	TGTGCCAGTAGTATACAACCACGGAGCCACTATGGCTACACCTTC
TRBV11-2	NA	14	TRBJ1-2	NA	CASSFPGRNYGYTF	TGTGCCAGCAGCTTTCCAGGGCGTAACTATGGCTACACCTTC
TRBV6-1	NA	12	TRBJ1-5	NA	CASSEALWTRDF	TGTGCCAGCAGTGAAGCGCTATGGACAAGGGATTTT
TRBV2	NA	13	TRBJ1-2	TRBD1	CASSPGTGLGYTF	TGTGCCAGCAGTCCCGGGACAGGGCTTGGCTACACCTTC
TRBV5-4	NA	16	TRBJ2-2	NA	CASSAATGGATGELFF	TGTGCCAGCAGCGCCGCTACAGGGGGGGCCACCGGGGAGCTGTTTTTT
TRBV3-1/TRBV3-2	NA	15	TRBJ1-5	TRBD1	CASSLGQGAIQPQHF	TGTGCCAGCAGCTTAGGACAGGGTGCTATCCAGCCCCAGCATTTT